The clone carrying this T cell receptor beta chain was observed many times. Its antigen is currently unknown. This sample was included in a study of Graves' ophthalmopathy and Graves' hyperthyroidism. Study-level points and caveats: Detection in blood was also observed for most expanded thyroid clonotypes above 0.001 frequency. Ophthalmopathy progression cases were predicted by the model with 70.59% sensitivity and 72.22% specificity.

Researchers took RNA transcripts and amplified TCR beta CDR3 regions from them. The workflow started with a first-round RT-PCR run with HTBI primers and then moved on to a second-round multiplex PCR. MiXCR, run by TCRdb on the multiplex PCR reads, gives a single entry per CDR3 protein. The sample records just over 600,000 distinct CDR3 sequences, approximately 22% being singletons. Germline CDR1 reads SGHAT; CDR2 reads FQNNGV. V was shortened by 0 bases and J by 0 bases, with 5 bases between the two germline ends. The CDR3 runs to 14 residues. No donor had other autoimmune disease, uncontrolled infection, pregnancy or lactation. Diagnostic conclusions were grounded in clinical symptoms, serum thyroxine, TRAb, thyroid ultrasound and orbital computed tomography.

The chain carries TRBV11-2 and TRBJ1-1; D is unresolved. Source material: peripheral blood. The TCR was taken from a woman between 18 and 30 years old with stable Graves' hyperthyroidism. Some clones in this sample may be carry-over from other donors' samples. This chain's CDR3 is CASSLDTVNTEAFF. The CDR3 bases are TGTGCCAGCAGCTTAGATACGGTGAACACTGAAGCTTTCTTT.